A selection of T cell receptor beta chains follows, all from one sample in a study of T cell clonotyping in hematopoietic cell transplantation. Assay used: immunoSEQ multiplex PCR; TCRdb lists only in-frame clones, some missing. This table has 26,000 or so clones, more than 70% appearing once. The sequencing here drew on peripheral blood mononuclear cells, taken before stem cell transplant. The receptors were sampled from a man aged 35 to 55 with acute myeloid leukemia. Some clones in this sample may be carry-over from other donors' samples. Each CDR3 is given with its conserved first and last residue. A D gene is named only where the DNA matches it firmly. For some rows the clone size is stated as once, few or many, or as a class when expanded; others skip it.

j_call: TRBJ2-6
v_call: TRBV5-5
d_call: .
clone_size: once
cdr3_nt: TGTGCCAGCAGCGTGCCGGTGACCATCTCTGGGGCCAACGTCCTGACTTTC
cdr3_aa: CASSVPVTISGANVLTF

j_call: TRBJ2-5
v_call: TRBV6-1
d_call: TRBD1
clone_size: .
cdr3_nt: TGTGCCAGCAGTGGGGAGACAGGGGGCGCGGAGACCCAGTACTTC
cdr3_aa: CASSGETGGAETQYF

j_call: TRBJ2-7
v_call: TRBV30
d_call: .
clone_size: once
cdr3_nt: TGTGCCTGGAGTGTAAACGTGAAGATGTGGCACTACGAGCAGTACTTC
cdr3_aa: CAWSVNVKMWHYEQYF

j_call: TRBJ2-4
v_call: TRBV11-2
d_call: .
clone_size: .
cdr3_nt: TGTGCCAGCAGCCCCACCCAGAGCTCGACCCAAAACATTCAGTACTTC
cdr3_aa: CASSPTQSSTQNIQYF

j_call: TRBJ1-6
v_call: TRBV7-2
d_call: .
clone_size: .
cdr3_nt: TGTGCCAGCAGCTCACAGTTCTCGGAGTTTACACCCCTCCACTTT
cdr3_aa: CASSSQFSEFTPLHF

j_call: TRBJ1-2
v_call: TRBV27
d_call: .
clone_size: .
cdr3_nt: TGTGCCAGCAGCCCTTCGGGGCTAGGCTATGGCTACACCTTC
cdr3_aa: CASSPSGLGYGYTF

j_call: TRBJ1-5
v_call: TRBV5-1
d_call: .
clone_size: .
cdr3_nt: TGCGCCAGCAGCTTGGGAGGTACGGGGCAGCCCCAGCATTTT
cdr3_aa: CASSLGGTGQPQHF

j_call: TRBJ2-5
v_call: TRBV7-7
d_call: TRBD1
clone_size: .
cdr3_nt: TGTGCTAGTGCAGGGGGCGAAGAGACCCAGTACTTC
cdr3_aa: CASAGGEETQYF

j_call: TRBJ2-7
v_call: TRBV4-3
d_call: TRBD1
clone_size: .
cdr3_nt: TGCGCCAGCAGCCAAGATATTGGGACAGTCTACGAGCAGTACTTC
cdr3_aa: CASSQDIGTVYEQYF

j_call: TRBJ1-5
v_call: TRBV5-6
d_call: .
clone_size: .
cdr3_nt: TGTGCCAGCAGCTTGGCCGGGGATCAGCCCCAGCATTTT
cdr3_aa: CASSLAGDQPQHF

j_call: TRBJ2-5
v_call: TRBV5-1
d_call: TRBD1
clone_size: .
cdr3_nt: TGCGCCAGCAGCTGGGGACAGCCGGGGGAGACCCAGTACTTC
cdr3_aa: CASSWGQPGETQYF

j_call: TRBJ1-2
v_call: TRBV7-9
d_call: .
clone_size: .
cdr3_nt: TGTGCCAGCAGCCTAAGGCGGGACACCACTAACTATGGCTACACCTTC
cdr3_aa: CASSLRRDTTNYGYTF

j_call: TRBJ2-1
v_call: TRBV6-5
d_call: .
clone_size: .
cdr3_nt: TGTGCCAGCAGTTCGGGACTCCACTCCTACAATGAGCAGTTCTTC
cdr3_aa: CASSSGLHSYNEQFF

j_call: TRBJ2-3
v_call: TRBV15
d_call: .
clone_size: once
cdr3_nt: TGTGCCACCAGCAGAGGGTCTACAGATACGCAGTATTTT
cdr3_aa: CATSRGSTDTQYF

j_call: TRBJ1-5
v_call: TRBV6-1
d_call: .
clone_size: .
cdr3_nt: TGTGCCAGCAGTGAAGCGCTTCTGACAAACAATCAGCCCCAGCATTTT
cdr3_aa: CASSEALLTNNQPQHF

j_call: TRBJ1-4
v_call: TRBV5-1
d_call: TRBD1
clone_size: once
cdr3_nt: TGCGCCAGCAGCAGGGACAGGGTGGAAAAACTGTTTTTT
cdr3_aa: CASSRDRVEKLFF

j_call: TRBJ1-5
v_call: TRBV7-2
d_call: TRBD1
clone_size: .
cdr3_nt: TGTGCCAGCAGCCCCTTTTCAGGGGGTCAGCCCCAGCATTTT
cdr3_aa: CASSPFSGGQPQHF

j_call: TRBJ2-5
v_call: TRBV5-1
d_call: .
clone_size: .
cdr3_nt: TGCGCCAGCAGCTTTTTTCCACAAGAGACCCAGTACTTC
cdr3_aa: CASSFFPQETQYF

j_call: TRBJ2-7
v_call: TRBV19
d_call: .
clone_size: .
cdr3_nt: TGTGCCAGTAGTCTAGGACAAGGTTCCTACGAGCAGTACTTC
cdr3_aa: CASSLGQGSYEQYF

j_call: TRBJ1-5
v_call: TRBV7-9
d_call: TRBD1
clone_size: .
cdr3_nt: TGTGCCAGCAGCACAGGGGATCGACAGCCCCAGCATTTT
cdr3_aa: CASSTGDRQPQHF

j_call: TRBJ2-7
v_call: TRBV6-6
d_call: .
clone_size: once
cdr3_nt: TGTGCCAGCAGTTACGGAGGGGAAGCCTACGAGCAGTACTTC
cdr3_aa: CASSYGGEAYEQYF

j_call: TRBJ1-2
v_call: TRBV6-1
d_call: .
clone_size: once
cdr3_nt: TGTGCCAGCAGTACAGGATCTTACTATGGCTACACCTTC
cdr3_aa: CASSTGSYYGYTF

j_call: TRBJ2-1
v_call: TRBV29-1
d_call: .
clone_size: .
cdr3_nt: TGCAGCGTATCCCGCGGGAATGAGCAGTTCTTC
cdr3_aa: CSVSRGNEQFF

j_call: TRBJ2-2
v_call: TRBV5-4
d_call: TRBD1
clone_size: .
cdr3_nt: TGTGCCAGCAGCGCCGGGACAGGGAGAACCACCGGGGAGCTGTTTTTT
cdr3_aa: CASSAGTGRTTGELFF

j_call: TRBJ1-5
v_call: TRBV4-1
d_call: TRBD1
clone_size: .
cdr3_nt: TGCGCCAGCAGGGCAACGCCAGGGGGCAGGAGCAATCAGCCCCAGCATTTT
cdr3_aa: CASRATPGGRSNQPQHF

j_call: TRBJ2-2
v_call: TRBV9
d_call: TRBD2
clone_size: .
cdr3_nt: TGTGCCAGCAGCGCCCGAACCGCAGCGGGGGTTACCGGGGAGCTGTTTTTT
cdr3_aa: CASSARTAAGVTGELFF

j_call: TRBJ2-5
v_call: TRBV5-1
d_call: .
clone_size: once
cdr3_nt: TGCGCCAGCAGCTTTACGAGCACTAACCAGGAGACCCAGTACTTC
cdr3_aa: CASSFTSTNQETQYF

j_call: TRBJ1-5
v_call: TRBV6-5
d_call: .
clone_size: few
cdr3_nt: TGTGCCAGCAGTTGGGGAAAGGGGCCGAATCAGCCCCAGCATTTT
cdr3_aa: CASSWGKGPNQPQHF

j_call: TRBJ2-3
v_call: TRBV21-1
d_call: .
clone_size: .
cdr3_nt: TGTGCCAGCAGCCTCCCCGGGGAGGGGGGCTTTGATACGCAGTATTTT
cdr3_aa: CASSLPGEGGFDTQYF

j_call: TRBJ2-7
v_call: TRBV23-1
d_call: .
clone_size: .
cdr3_nt: TGCGCCAGCAGTCGTGGAGACGAGCAGTACTTC
cdr3_aa: CASSRGDEQYF

j_call: TRBJ1-2
v_call: TRBV15
d_call: TRBD1
clone_size: .
cdr3_nt: TGTGCCACCAGCAGAGTCCAGAGTGGGTCGGCAGGGGGCACCTATGGCTACACCTTC
cdr3_aa: CATSRVQSGSAGGTYGYTF

j_call: TRBJ1-5
v_call: TRBV5-5
d_call: .
clone_size: .
cdr3_nt: TGTGCCAGCAGCCTCCTTACGGGTCAGCCCCAGCATTTT
cdr3_aa: CASSLLTGQPQHF

j_call: TRBJ2-1
v_call: TRBV7-8
d_call: .
clone_size: .
cdr3_nt: TGTGCCAGCATCAAAGGGGCGGGGCTAACCTACAATGAGCAGTTCTTC
cdr3_aa: CASIKGAGLTYNEQFF

j_call: TRBJ2-7
v_call: TRBV6-1
d_call: .
clone_size: .
cdr3_nt: TGTGCCAGCAGTGAAGCGCAGGCAGGGGGGAGGCAGTACTTC
cdr3_aa: CASSEAQAGGRQYF

j_call: TRBJ1-5
v_call: TRBV2
d_call: TRBD1
clone_size: .
cdr3_nt: TGTGCCAGCAGTCCCCCGGGACAGAAGCAGCCCCAGCATTTT
cdr3_aa: CASSPPGQKQPQHF

j_call: TRBJ2-5
v_call: TRBV20-1
d_call: .
clone_size: .
cdr3_nt: TGCAGTGCTAGAGAGAAGGAGACCCAGTACTTC
cdr3_aa: CSAREKETQYF

j_call: TRBJ1-1
v_call: TRBV2
d_call: .
clone_size: .
cdr3_nt: TGTGCCAGCAAGGTCGGAAGGGACACTGAAGCTTTCTTT
cdr3_aa: CASKVGRDTEAFF

j_call: TRBJ2-1
v_call: TRBV11-2
d_call: .
clone_size: .
cdr3_nt: TGTGCCAGCAGCCCCAGCCGCAGGGGCATACCCTACAATGAGCAGTTCTTC
cdr3_aa: CASSPSRRGIPYNEQFF

j_call: TRBJ2-3
v_call: TRBV6-4
d_call: .
clone_size: .
cdr3_nt: TGTGCCACCTCTGACAGGCGCACAGATACGCAGTATTTT
cdr3_aa: CATSDRRTDTQYF

j_call: TRBJ2-3
v_call: TRBV11-3
d_call: .
clone_size: .
cdr3_nt: TGTGCCTCACGAGGCGCATACTCCGACCGAGATACGCAGTATTTT
cdr3_aa: CASRGAYSDRDTQYF

j_call: TRBJ2-2
v_call: TRBV7-3
d_call: .
clone_size: .
cdr3_nt: TGTGCCAGCAGCTTAGTAAGGACCGGGGAGCTGTTTTTT
cdr3_aa: CASSLVRTGELFF

j_call: TRBJ1-1
v_call: TRBV13
d_call: .
clone_size: .
cdr3_nt: TGTGCCAGCAGCTTAGAGAGACAGCTGAACACTGAAGCTTTCTTT
cdr3_aa: CASSLERQLNTEAFF

j_call: TRBJ1-1
v_call: TRBV10-1
d_call: .
clone_size: .
cdr3_nt: TGCGCCAGCAGTGAATCCTGGGACACTGAAGCTTTCTTT
cdr3_aa: CASSESWDTEAFF

j_call: TRBJ1-1
v_call: TRBV11-2
d_call: .
clone_size: .
cdr3_nt: TGTGCCAGCAGCTTACCCCTCCAGAACACTGAAGCTTTCTTT
cdr3_aa: CASSLPLQNTEAFF

j_call: TRBJ2-3
v_call: TRBV25-1
d_call: .
clone_size: .
cdr3_nt: TGTGCCAGCAGTGATTCTGGGGAGAGGGCAGATACGCAGTATTTT
cdr3_aa: CASSDSGERADTQYF

j_call: TRBJ1-2
v_call: TRBV7-2
d_call: .
clone_size: .
cdr3_nt: TGTGCCAGCAGCGTCGGGCAGACTTACGGCTACACCTTC
cdr3_aa: CASSVGQTYGYTF

j_call: TRBJ1-1
v_call: TRBV7-6
d_call: .
clone_size: once
cdr3_nt: TGTGCCAGCAGCCCCTCGGGGCACACTGAAGCTTTCTTT
cdr3_aa: CASSPSGHTEAFF

j_call: TRBJ2-7
v_call: TRBV5-1
d_call: TRBD1
clone_size: few
cdr3_nt: TGCGCCAGCAGCTATAAGCAGGGGGCCTACGAGCAGTACTTC
cdr3_aa: CASSYKQGAYEQYF

j_call: TRBJ2-3
v_call: TRBV7-9
d_call: TRBD1
clone_size: few
cdr3_nt: TGTGCCAGCAGCCCCAGGGGGCCAGATACGCAGTATTTT
cdr3_aa: CASSPRGPDTQYF

j_call: TRBJ2-7
v_call: TRBV19
d_call: .
clone_size: .
cdr3_nt: TGTGCCAGTAGTATTGGGCAGGGGCCCTCCTACGAGCAGTACTTC
cdr3_aa: CASSIGQGPSYEQYF

j_call: TRBJ1-2
v_call: TRBV5-1
d_call: .
clone_size: .
cdr3_nt: TGCGCCAGCAGCTTGACGGGAGGATCTAACTATGGCTACACCTTC
cdr3_aa: CASSLTGGSNYGYTF